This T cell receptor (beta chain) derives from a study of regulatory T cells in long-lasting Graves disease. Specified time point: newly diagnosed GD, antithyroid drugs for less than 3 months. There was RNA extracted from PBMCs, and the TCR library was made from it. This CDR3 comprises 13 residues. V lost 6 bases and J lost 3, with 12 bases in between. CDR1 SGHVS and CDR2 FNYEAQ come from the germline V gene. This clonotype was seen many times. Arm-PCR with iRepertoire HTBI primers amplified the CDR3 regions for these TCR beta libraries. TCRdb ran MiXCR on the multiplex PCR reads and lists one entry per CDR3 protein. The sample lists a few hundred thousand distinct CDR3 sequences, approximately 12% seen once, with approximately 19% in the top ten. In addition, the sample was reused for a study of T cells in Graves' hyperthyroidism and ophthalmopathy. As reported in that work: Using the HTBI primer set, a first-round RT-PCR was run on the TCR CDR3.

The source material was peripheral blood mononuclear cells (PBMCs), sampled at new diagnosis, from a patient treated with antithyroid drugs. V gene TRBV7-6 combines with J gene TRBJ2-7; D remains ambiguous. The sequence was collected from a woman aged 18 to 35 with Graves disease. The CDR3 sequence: CASSPVDGYEQYV. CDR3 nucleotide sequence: TGTGCCAGCAGTCCCGTGGACGGCTACGAGCAGTACGTC.